This paragraph covers one TCR beta chain sequence. The data are from a study of shared clonotypes between healthy human individuals. This CDR3 region has 15 residues. From germline, CDR1 is SGHRS and CDR2 YFSETQ. Trimming left V 4 bases short and J 8 bases short, with 18 bases between. The data were produced by immunoSEQ multiplex PCR, yet TCRdb's version contains in-frame clones alone and is incomplete. Of a few million clones listed, 85% to 95% are singletons. The chain uses TRBV5-1 and TRBJ1-4, with D possibly matching TRBD1 (5 bases). Material for sequencing was naive CD4+ T cells from PBMCs. As to subset: CD45RA+ positively selected. The source of this sequence is a man aged 18 to 30 in good health. Some clones in this sample may be carry-over from other donors' samples. CDR3 sequence (DNA): TGCGCCAGCAGCCCATCCGAAGGGGTCGGCGAAAAACTGTTTTTT. It yields the protein CASSPSEGVGEKLFF.